A selection of T cell receptor beta chains follows, all from one sample in a study of blood T cells in healthy people across ages. Each CDR3 protein gets one entry after TCRdb re-called the 5' RACE reads with MiXCR. Of 1.8 million or so distinct CDR3 sequences in the sample, roughly two fifths are singletons; the top ten hold roughly 23%. Sequenced material: blood. The receptors were gathered from a human donor in good health. CDR3s include the opening cysteine and the closing phenylalanine or tryptophan. Not all rows give a size; the values are once, few, many and, for expanded clones, a class.

TRBJ2-7 few TRBV20-1 CSASLDGRGDEQYF
TRBJ2-7 few TRBV20-1 CSARSQHSYEQYF
TRBJ2-1 - TRBV7-2 CASSFMAEQFF
TRBJ2-6 - TRBV4-3 CASSQDSQGPGANVLTF
TRBJ2-7 - TRBV5-1 CASSLEVGSSYEQYF
TRBJ2-3 - TRBV5-6 CASSGPDTPSDTQYF
TRBJ1-2 - TRBV20-1 CSAHNRDRGRANYGYTF
TRBJ2-1 few TRBV28 CVIQTSGLYNEQFF
TRBJ1-2 - TRBV28 CASGLPGAGYGYTF
TRBJ1-6 - TRBV4-3 CASSQDFSSPLHF
TRBJ2-6 many TRBV6-5 CASSYSTGSGANVLTF
TRBJ2-1 - TRBV21-1 CASSRRDIYEQFF
TRBJ2-5 few TRBV2 CASRDSGQETQYF
TRBJ1-2 - TRBV10-3 CAISEWGGEDGYTF
TRBJ1-1 few TRBV20-1 CSARGGGGNTEAFF
TRBJ2-6 - TRBV12-3/TRBV12-4 CASRSGGSAGANVLTF
- - TRBV6-6 CVSSYYYEQYF
TRBJ1-2 - TRBV27 CVGRQQTGGITGYTF
TRBJ1-5 - TRBV4-2 CASSQEGTGNNQPQHF
TRBJ2-1 few TRBV27 CASSLRVGQHYNEQFF
TRBJ2-1 few TRBV25-1 CASNQGSGVVYNEQFF
TRBJ2-4 many TRBV5-1 CASSKGQGIWDIQYF
TRBJ1-2 - TRBV12-3/TRBV12-4 CASSFWVGDGYTF
TRBJ2-1 - TRBV7-2 CASSLILDREGYNEQFF
TRBJ1-1 - TRBV7-2 CASSGTGAPRLNTEAFF
TRBJ2-4 - TRBV12-3/TRBV12-4 CASSSTGRGDIQYF
TRBJ2-3 - TRBV6-2/TRBV6-3 CASRVTGSSTDTQYF
TRBJ1-1 few TRBV7-2 CASSSNGALLGTEAFF
TRBJ2-3 few TRBV7-3 CASSLSGGSDTQYF
TRBJ1-2 - TRBV28 CASSPRGVYGYTF
TRBJ2-3 - TRBV4-1 CASSLGRDTSTDSQYF
TRBJ1-2 - TRBV10-3 CAILRDTRGYTF
TRBJ2-7 - TRBV6-2/TRBV6-3 CASSYAGHRSYEQYF
TRBJ2-1 - TRBV4-2 CASSQATSHEQFF
TRBJ2-3 many TRBV20-1 CSARVANTDTQYF
TRBJ1-2 few TRBV7-2 CASTQNPGADGYTF
TRBJ2-1 once TRBV9 CASSPTDPGLAGLSSYNEQFF
TRBJ2-5 - TRBV24-1 CATGRGPQETQYF
TRBJ2-3 many TRBV7-3 CASSLGLTGTDTQYF
TRBJ2-7 - TRBV19 CASSRANRVEYEQYF
TRBJ1-2 few TRBV6-5 CATTRGHGYTF
TRBJ2-1 - TRBV3-1 CASSQGRGGTEQFF
TRBJ1-4 - TRBV29-1 CSVVDEGEKLFF
TRBJ1-1 - TRBV6-1 CASSQEPMNTEAFF
TRBJ1-2 - TRBV4-2 CASSQVGNNPTEANYGYTF
- - TRBV29-1 CSVTPLDRYEQYF
TRBJ2-5 - TRBV7-2 CASSPAGEEETQYF
TRBJ2-5 - TRBV4-3 CASSQDRGTAVQETQYF
TRBJ2-7 - TRBV7-8 CASSLFPGAYEQYF
TRBJ2-7 - TRBV12-3/TRBV12-4 CASSFPTGANYCEQYF
TRBJ1-2 - TRBV12-3/TRBV12-4 CASHTGGGFLKLLYGYTF
TRBJ1-6 few TRBV7-2 CASSLSQGANSPLHF
TRBJ2-1 few TRBV11-1 CASSFQQGTYNEQFF
TRBJ1-5 - TRBV29-1 CSVEKGAGEPQHF
- - TRBV7-9 CASSLAYPGGTQYF
TRBJ1-1 few TRBV28 CASSEPGQSNTEAFF
- once TRBV4-3 CASSQEPQAAYNEQYF
TRBJ1-5 few TRBV12-3/TRBV12-4 CASTPTGGSNQPQHF